In its sample, the clone carrying this T cell receptor beta chain was seen a few times. Its target is unknown. The entry originates in a study of vaccination effects on CD4 cells after COVID-19. The wider study: Post-vaccine specimens arrived a median 72 days past the second dose.

Points from the study as a whole: After vaccination, at late timepoints, clones induced by infection and by vaccine contracted markedly.

This CDR3 spans 13 amino acids. Looked up from germline, CDR1 is SGHTA and CDR2 is FQGNSA. V was shortened by 1 base and J by 10 bases, with 11 bases between the two germline ends. Repertoires were generated with immunoSEQ multiplex PCR, while TCRdb's copy carries only in-frame clones and drops some. Of tens of thousands of clones in the sample, roughly 81% were seen once. Upon completion of under eleven days in culture, CD4+ T cells were isolated. Either the BNT162b2 or mRNA-1273 vaccine was given to participants in two doses. The healthy vaccine recipients, who had no prior SARS-CoV-2 infection, showed negative nucleocapsid antibodies.

The sequence derives from a human donor who received a COVID-19 vaccine. The chain is built from TRBV7-2 and TRBJ1-5; D unresolved. Sequences were derived from CD4+ T cells from PBMCs cultured without peptide, sampled after COVID-19 vaccination. CDR3 DNA sequence: TGTGCCAGCAGCTTAGGGACGGCGGAACCCCAGCATTTT. It specifies CASSLGTAEPQHF.